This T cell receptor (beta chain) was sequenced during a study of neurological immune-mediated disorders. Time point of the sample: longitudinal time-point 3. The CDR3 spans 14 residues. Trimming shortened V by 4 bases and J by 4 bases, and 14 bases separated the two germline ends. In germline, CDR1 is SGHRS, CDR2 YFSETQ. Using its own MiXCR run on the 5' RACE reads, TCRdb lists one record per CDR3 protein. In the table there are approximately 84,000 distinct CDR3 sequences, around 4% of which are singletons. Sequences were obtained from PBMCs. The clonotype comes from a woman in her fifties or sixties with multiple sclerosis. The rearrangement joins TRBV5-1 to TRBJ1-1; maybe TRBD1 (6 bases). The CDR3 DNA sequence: TGCGCCAGCAGCGCCCAGGGGACCGTCACTGAAGCTTTCTTT. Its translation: CASSAQGTVTEAFF. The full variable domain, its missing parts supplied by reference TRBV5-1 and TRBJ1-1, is KAGVTQTPRYLIKTRGQQVTLSCSPISGHRSVSWYQQTPGQGLQFLFEYFSETQRNKGNFPGRFSGRQFSNSRSEMNVSTLELGDSALYLCASSAQGTVTEAFFGQGTRLTVV.